This T cell receptor (beta chain) was recovered during a study of human T cells and chemical hapten exposure. This clonotype was counted ten times or more. One entry per CDR3 protein, called by TCRdb with MiXCR from the RACE reads. The sample records some 120,000 distinct CDR3 sequences, roughly 9.5% being singletons. Germline loops: CDR1 LGHDT, CDR2 YNNKEL (reference sequence). The CDR3 spans 18 residues. With 1 base clipped from V and 3 bases from J, the junction kept 11 bases outside the gene matches. The time point here: healthy volunteer bleed at 2 weeks. The study extracted total RNA from unfractionated whole blood.

This chain joins TRBV3-1 and TRBJ2-1, with 8 bases matching TRBD1. This receptor was taken from a male donor in good health. Some clones in this sample may be carry-over from other donors' samples. The sequenced material came from whole blood. In DNA, the CDR3 is TGTGCCAGCAGCCAAGTTCCAGGGGGCGGGAAAGGCTACAATGAGCAGTTCTTC. It codes for CASSQVPGGGKGYNEQFF.